This passage covers 26 T cell receptor beta chains from one sample sequenced in a study of blood T cell repertoires in COVID-19. Assay used: immunoSEQ multiplex PCR; TCRdb lists only in-frame clones, some missing. The sample lists around 37,000 clones; approximately 86% were seen once. Sequenced: peripheral blood. These receptors were collected from a man aged 50 or older with active COVID-19.

The rearrangement uses TRBV6-2 or TRBV6-3 and TRBJ1-1, with D possibly being TRBD1 (6 bases). Trimming pared 4 bases from V and 1 base from J, leaving 10 bases between. CDR3 length equals 14 residues. Germline loops: CDR1 MNHEY, CDR2 SVGEGT. The CDR3 here is CASSWGHRNTEAFF. The CDR3 nucleotides read TGTGCCAGCAGTTGGGGGCATCGGAACACTGAAGCTTTCTTT.

The V gene is TRBV7-8, the J gene TRBJ2-4; D perhaps matches TRBD1 (6 bases). Germline V gene lookup returns CDR1 SGHVS and CDR2 FQNEAQ. V lost 7 bases, J lost 2 bases, and 18 bases lay in between. CDR3 length equals 16 residues. The CDR3 region has the DNA TGTGCCAGCAAACCCGGGACATGGACTTCCAAAAACATTCAGTACTTC. This gives the protein CASKPGTWTSKNIQYF.

V usage is TRBV7-2 and J usage is TRBJ2-3, with 16 bases identical to TRBD2. CDR1 is SGHTA and CDR2 is FQGNSA in the germline V gene. The V segment lost 5 bases and the J segment 9 bases; nucleotides outside the gene matches: 8. This CDR3 region has 16 residues. The CDR3 sequence: CASSPQGLAGGPTQYF. CDR3 sequence (DNA): TGTGCCAGCAGCCCGCAGGGACTAGCGGGGGGGCCGACGCAGTATTTT.

The V call is TRBV5-6, the J call TRBJ2-6; the D gene is possibly TRBD1 (6 bases). V lost 4 bases and J lost 4, with 21 bases in between. Germline-derived CDR1 and CDR2 are SGHDT and YYEEEE. The CDR3 is 18 amino acids. CDR3 nucleotides: TGTGCCAGCAGCGGGGGCCAGAGCCTAGGTCTGGGGGCCAACGTCCTGACTTTC. It codes for CASSGGQSLGLGANVLTF.

The chain joins TRBV18 to TRBJ2-7; 9 nucleotides align to TRBD2. The germline CDR1 and CDR2 sequences are KGHSH and LQKENI. The CDR3 has 15 amino acids. Trimming took 3 bases from V and 6 from J; bases not matched to a gene: 9. CDR3 in DNA: TGTGCCAGCTCACCCCCGGGCGGGGGGGCCTTCGAGCAGTACTTC. Protein product: CASSPPGGGAFEQYF.

This clone was picked up a small number of times. The rearrangement uses TRBV19 and TRBJ2-6; D may be TRBD1 (6 bases). In germline, CDR1 is LNHDA, CDR2 SQIVND (reference sequence). The CDR3 sequence is 16 residues long. Trimming took 5 bases from V and 0 from J, leaving 11 bases between them. DNA of the CDR3: TGTGCCAGTAGTGCGACAGGTGACTCTGGGGCCAACGTCCTGACTTTC. Protein sequence: CASSATGDSGANVLTF.

This clone occurred once. This chain connects TRBV7-2 to TRBJ1-3, with a possible D match to TRBD1 (5 bases). V lost 7 bases and J lost 2, with 12 bases in between. The CDR3 contains 14 residues. From germline, CDR1 is SGHTA and CDR2 FQGNSA. The DNA for the CDR3 is TGTGCCAGCACCCTACGGGGGGCTGGAAACACCATATATTTT. Translated, it gives CASTLRGAGNTIYF.

This chain links TRBV27 with TRBJ2-2; TRBD1 agrees at 9 bases. Germline V lookup: CDR1 MNHEY, CDR2 SMNVEV (reference sequence). CDR3 length: 14 amino acids. V gave up 6 bases and J gave up 5 bases; unmatched junction bases: 4. In nucleotides, the CDR3 is TGTGCCAGCAGAAGGACAGGGGAAACCGGGGAGCTGTTTTTT. Translated, it gives CASRRTGETGELFF.

The V and J genes are TRBV3-1 (or the pseudogene TRBV3-2) and TRBJ1-2; no firm D call. The germline V gene has CDR1 LGHDT and CDR2 YNNKEL (reference sequence). This CDR3 is built from 13 residues. V was clipped by 1 base and J by 5 bases, with 8 bases between them. The CDR3 coding sequence is TGTGCCAGCAGCCAAGTAAACGGGTATGGCTACACCTTC. This translates into CASSQVNGYGYTF.

This clone was seen a few times. This rearrangement joins TRBV7-9 to TRBJ1-5, with 8 nucleotides matching TRBD1. Germline V CDR1 and CDR2: SEHNR, FQNEAQ (reference sequence). The CDR3 covers 13 residues. Trimming at V came to 5 bases and at J to 7 bases, leaving 4 bases not matched to a gene. DNA of the CDR3: TGTGCCAGCAGCCCAGGGGGCGACCAGCCCCAGCATTTT. As protein: CASSPGGDQPQHF.

The chain is built from TRBV5-1 and TRBJ2-2, with unresolved D. The ends were cut back, 0 bases at V and 5 bases at J, with 11 bases in the middle. CDR3 length: 15 residues. Germline CDR1 and CDR2: SGHRS and YFSETQ. The CDR3 DNA follows: TGCGCCAGCAGCTTGGCCAGTACAGTTACCGGGGAGCTGTTTTTT. Its protein product is CASSLASTVTGELFF.

The chain couples TRBV7-2 to TRBJ1-6; TRBD1 aligns across 7 bases. CDR1 SGHTA and CDR2 FQGNSA come from the germline V gene. Losses at the gene ends were 0 bases for V and 8 bases for J; bases not matched to a gene: 4. CDR3 length equals 15 residues. The CDR3 sequence: CASSLAGRGDSPLHF. In DNA, the CDR3 is TGTGCCAGCAGCTTAGCGGGCAGGGGGGATTCACCCCTCCACTTT.

The chain has TRBV3-1 (or the pseudogene TRBV3-2) and TRBJ1-4; 7 bases map to TRBD1. The germline V gene encodes CDR1 LGHDT and CDR2 YNNKEL (reference sequence). This CDR3 region has 20 residues. With V trimmed by 0 bases and J by 0 bases, 13 bases remained unmatched. The CDR3 is CASSQEIYRQGPATNEKLFF. The CDR3 nucleotides are TGTGCCAGCAGCCAAGAAATTTATCGACAGGGACCAGCAACTAATGAAAAACTGTTTTTT.

The V call is TRBV5-6, the J call TRBJ2-5; D unresolved. The V and J ends lost 0 bases and 2 bases respectively, with 8 bases between them. CDR1 is SGHDT, CDR2 YYEEEE, per germline. The CDR3 consists of 14 residues. The CDR3 loop is CASSLETVQETQYF. In DNA, the CDR3 is TGTGCCAGCAGCTTGGAAACAGTACAAGAGACCCAGTACTTC.

The chain joins TRBV6-6 to TRBJ2-3; 16 nucleotides agree with TRBD2. V trimming: 7 bases; J trimming: 8 bases; junction bases outside the gene matches: 6. The CDR3 is 15 residues long. Germline CDR1 is MNHNY and CDR2 is SVGAGI (reference sequence). The CDR3 DNA reads as TGTGCCAGCACTTCGGGACTAGCGGGGGGGACTACGCAGTATTTT. Residues: CASTSGLAGGTTQYF.

The chain has TRBV28 and TRBJ2-1, with TRBD2 matching 12 bases. Trimming at V came to 2 bases and at J to 9 bases, leaving 2 bases not matched to a gene. Germline V lookup: CDR1 MDHEN, CDR2 SYDVKM. The length of the CDR3 is 14 residues. The CDR3 nucleotides read TGTGCCAGCAGTTTAGGACTAGCGGGGATTGAGCAGTTCTTC. It is translated as CASSLGLAGIEQFF.

With regard to this clone: The DNA is omitted, as the CDR3 cannot be located on it reliably, and the CDR3 follows TCRdb's listing. The chain has TRBV9 and TRBJ2-7; the table calls TRBD1, which could not be checked here. The CDR3 is made up of 13 amino acids, end residues included. Germline values: CDR1 SGDLS, CDR2 YYNGEE. The CDR3 region is CASSVGTGNTLYF.

This chain links TRBV3-1 (or the pseudogene TRBV3-2) with TRBJ2-2; tentative D call: TRBD1 (5 bases). CDR1 is LGHDT, CDR2 YNNKEL, per germline (reference sequence). With 0 bases removed from V and 6 bases from J, the gap between germline ends came to 8 bases. The CDR3 is 14 residues long. CDR3 protein: CASSQDQTAGELFF. The CDR3 nucleotides are TGTGCCAGCAGCCAAGATCAGACAGCCGGGGAGCTGTTTTTT.

The chain employs TRBV2 and TRBJ1-4, with D tentatively TRBD1 (5 bases). The germline gives CDR1 SNHLY, CDR2 FYNNEI. CDR3 length: 14 amino acids. With 2 bases removed from V and 3 bases from J, the gap between germline ends came to 7 bases. The CDR3 region has the DNA TGTGCCAGCAGTGAACAGACAGCTAATGAAAAACTGTTTTTT. It translates to CASSEQTANEKLFF.

The chain employs TRBV5-1 and TRBJ2-1, with D unresolved. The V and J ends lost 4 bases and 4 bases respectively, with 21 bases between them. Germline-derived CDR1 and CDR2 are SGHRS and YFSETQ. The CDR3 is 17 amino acids. Here the CDR3 reads CASSALPKEKIYNEQFF. In nucleotides, the CDR3 is TGCGCCAGCAGCGCCCTCCCGAAAGAGAAGATATACAATGAGCAGTTCTTC.

This clone was seen more than once but under ten times. The V gene is TRBV6-5, the J gene TRBJ1-5; unclear D gene. V shed 5 bases and J shed 0 bases, with 11 bases lying between them. This CDR3 region has 15 residues. CDR1 and CDR2 from the germline V gene are MNHEY and SVGAGI. DNA of the CDR3: TGTGCCAGCAGTCGGTATGCGTCTAGCAATCAGCCCCAGCATTTT. Its translation is CASSRYASSNQPQHF.

The chain uses TRBV9 and TRBJ1-2; D uncertain. Deletions cut 0 bases from V and 2 bases from J, with 8 bases between. Per the germline V gene, CDR1 is SGDLS and CDR2 is YYNGEE. The CDR3 consists of 14 residues. This CDR3 reads CASSVDPANYGYTF. DNA for the CDR3: TGTGCCAGCAGCGTAGATCCCGCGAACTATGGCTACACCTTC.

This chain uses TRBV6-5 with TRBJ1-2; unclear D gene. CDR1 MNHEY and CDR2 SVGAGI come from the germline V gene. This CDR3 is 14 amino acids long. V lost 6 bases and J lost 4, with 15 bases in between. The CDR3, as DNA: TGTGCCAGCAGCCTTCTTCCCGGTAGCTATGGCTACACCTTC. Residues: CASSLLPGSYGYTF.

The J gene is TRBJ2-5, the V gene TRBV5-1, with D possibly being TRBD2 (6 bases). Germline V gives CDR1 SGHRS, CDR2 YFSETQ. V was pared by 3 bases and J by 5 bases, with 17 bases between. This CDR3 is built from 15 residues. The CDR3 region is CASSSGTGVQETQYF. The CDR3 region has the DNA TGCGCCAGCAGCTCCGGGACTGGCGTCCAGGAGACCCAGTACTTC.

This clone was picked up one time. The genes are TRBV28 and TRBJ1-5, with D unclear. Germline CDR1 and CDR2: MDHEN and SYDVKM. This CDR3 contains 12 residues. Trimming pared 4 bases from V and 3 bases from J, leaving 4 bases between. This CDR3 reads CASSSNNQPQHF. In nucleotides, the CDR3 is TGTGCCAGCAGTTCAAACAATCAGCCCCAGCATTTT.

This rearrangement joins TRBV24-1 to TRBJ2-3; 7 positions agree with TRBD2. Losses at the gene ends were 5 bases for V and 3 bases for J; bases not matched to a gene: 10. This CDR3 region has 16 residues. Germline lookup yields CDR1 KGHDR and CDR2 SFDVKD. CDR3 DNA sequence: TGTGCCACCAGTGGGCGGTTGGGGGAGGGGACAGATACGCAGTATTTT. This sequence encodes CATSGRLGEGTDTQYF.